The 14 T cell receptor beta chains below all came from one sample that was sequenced in a study of T-cell reconstitution after alpha-beta-depleted transplantation in children (dated by TCRdb to 2016 to 2018). This specimen's treatment or condition label, per the study, means: allogeneic hematopoietic cell transplantation with graft depleted of TCRalphabeta T cells and CD19 B cells. Receptors were amplified or captured by PCR. Data came from an Illumina HiSeq 2500. Molecular barcoding was employed in the preparation of TCR libraries, with unique molecular identifiers being used to normalize TCRbeta repertoire quantification. TCRdb took the public reads, trimmed them with fastp at Q25, ran MiXCR for clone calling and kept in-frame beta chains. Identical CDR3 proteins give one entry, which carries the most common genes and DNA. In this sample the table shows more than 200,000 distinct CDR3 sequences, about 23% of which occur a single time. The ten largest account for about 2.5% of the sample.

This material consisted of PBMCs, taken before TCRalphabeta/CD19-depleted stem cell transplant. The receptor set was obtained from a girl aged 2 to 9 with Fanconi anemia, due to receive a stem cell transplant.

This clonotype turned up a few times. The chain is built from TRBV2 and TRBJ1-2; D is ambiguous. This CDR3 region has 14 residues. Trimming removed 2 bases at V and 4 bases at J, with 11 bases between. CDR1 is SNHLY, CDR2 FYNNEI, per germline. The CDR3 bases are TGTGCCAGCAGTGAACTGGGGAGAAGCTATGGCTACACCTTC. This translates into CASSELGRSYGYTF.

In this sample, this clonotype turned up a few times. The CDR3 region is CSASSGTTTSYEQYF. In DNA, the CDR3 is TGCAGTGCCAGCTCCGGGACTACCACCTCCTACGAGCAGTACTTC. The V gene is TRBV20-1, the J gene TRBJ2-7; 7 positions agree with TRBD2. V shed 6 bases and J 0 bases; nucleotides not matched to a gene: 11. Germline CDR1 is DFQATT and CDR2 is SNEGSKA (reference sequence). This CDR3 region has 15 residues.

This rearrangement joins TRBV6-1 to TRBJ1-4, with D unresolved. Germline values: CDR1 MNHNS, CDR2 SASEGT. The CDR3 covers 14 residues. The germline V and J ends were trimmed by 5 bases and 7 bases, with 14 bases remaining between them. Here the CDR3 DNA reads TGTGCCAGCAGTCGACGGGTTCAAGGTGAAAAACTGTTTTTT. Amino acid sequence: CASSRRVQGEKLFF.

The rearrangement uses TRBV7-7 and TRBJ2-1, with D maybe TRBD2 (5 bases). Per the germline V gene, CDR1 is SSHAT and CDR2 is FNYEAQ (reference sequence). The CDR3 is made up of 15 amino acids. Trimming took 4 bases from V and 1 from J, leaving 11 bases between them. CDR3 nucleotide sequence: TGTGCCAGCAGCTCAGGAAGGACTTCCTACAATGAGCAGTTCTTC. This gives the protein CASSSGRTSYNEQFF.

This clonotype was seen many times. The chain uses TRBV5-1 and TRBJ2-1; 7 bases are shared with TRBD2. CDR3 length: 14 residues. CDR1 SGHRS and CDR2 YFSETQ come from the germline V gene. V lost 4 bases to trimming and J lost 4 bases; unmatched junction nucleotides: 5. The CDR3 sequence: CASSVLADYNEQFF. In nucleotides, the CDR3 is TGCGCCAGCAGCGTTCTAGCGGATTACAATGAGCAGTTCTTC.

This clonotype was recorded a few times. The chain carries TRBV28 and TRBJ2-3, with D unclear. The germline V and J ends were trimmed by 6 bases and 0 bases, with 13 bases remaining between them. Germline CDR1 reads MDHEN; CDR2 reads SYDVKM. The CDR3 totals 15 residues. The CDR3 coding sequence is TGTGCCAGCAGCAAACAGTTTCCTAGCACAGATACGCAGTATTTT. This codes for CASSKQFPSTDTQYF.

At least ten counts were recorded for this clonotype. The rearrangement uses TRBV4-2 and TRBJ2-2; 8 bases fit TRBD1. Per germline, CDR1 LGHNA and CDR2 YNFKEQ. J gave up 4 bases and V 4 bases, and 2 bases lay outside the gene matches. The CDR3 loop spans 14 amino acids. The CDR3 DNA follows: TGTGCCAGCAGCCCGGACAGGGCCACCGGGGAGCTGTTTTTT. This codes for CASSPDRATGELFF.

There are many counts of this clonotype. The chain uses TRBV24-1 and TRBJ2-3; D is ambiguous. Germline V gene lookup returns CDR1 KGHDR and CDR2 SFDVKD. V was cut by 3 bases and J by 1 base, with 25 bases left in between. The CDR3 extends over 20 amino acids. The CDR3 reads CATSDIGRGPLLDRTDTQYF. The CDR3 DNA reads as TGTGCCACCAGTGATATAGGCCGCGGCCCGCTCTTGGACCGCACAGATACGCAGTATTTT.

This clonotype was found a few times. The chain employs TRBV29-1 and TRBJ2-1; the match to TRBD2 covers 7 bases. The ends lost 6 bases at V and 3 bases at J; junction bases unmatched: 8. The germline gives CDR1 SQVTM, CDR2 ANQGSEA. This CDR3 region has 14 residues. CDR3 in DNA: TGCAGCGTCCGAGCGGGAAAGCTCTACAATGAGCAGTTCTTC. The encoded protein is CSVRAGKLYNEQFF.

There are many counts of this clonotype. The J gene is TRBJ2-3, the V gene TRBV29-1, with D uncertain. The CDR3 runs to 12 residues. V gave up 5 bases and J gave up 0 bases, with 6 bases separating them. The germline CDR1 and CDR2 sequences are SQVTM and ANQGSEA. CDR3 DNA sequence: TGCAGCGTTCGGGCCAGCACAGATACGCAGTATTTT. Amino acids: CSVRASTDTQYF.

This clonotype was recorded a few times. The rearrangement joins TRBV6-5 to TRBJ1-4; D is possibly TRBD1 (5 bases). The CDR3 covers 16 residues. In germline, CDR1 is MNHEY, CDR2 SVGAGI. Trimming removed 6 bases at V and 5 bases at J, with 19 bases between. CDR3 bases: TGTGCCAGCAGCCCCCAAGGTTACAGGAGAAATGAAAAACTGTTTTTT. This translates into CASSPQGYRRNEKLFF.

The gene calls are TRBV7-9 and TRBJ2-7; TRBD1 matches at 7 bases. Germline lookup yields CDR1 SEHNR and CDR2 FQNEAQ (reference sequence). J was trimmed by 0 bases and V by 1 base; bases with no gene match: 6. This CDR3 has 16 amino acids. The CDR3 sequence is CASSLDLTGRSYEQYF. CDR3 bases: TGTGCCAGCAGCTTAGATCTGACAGGGCGCTCCTACGAGCAGTACTTC.

The gene calls are TRBV29-1 and TRBJ2-3; weak D call: TRBD2 (5 bases). Trimming removed 2 bases from V and 9 bases from J, with 12 bases in between. CDR3 length equals 12 residues. Per germline, CDR1 SQVTM and CDR2 ANQGSEA. This CDR3 is CSVETGYDTQYF. In nucleotides, the CDR3 is TGCAGCGTTGAAACGGGGTACGACACGCAGTATTTT.

In this sample, this clonotype turned up a few times. The chain carries TRBV7-3 and TRBJ2-3, with unresolved D. The CDR3 consists of 13 residues. V was trimmed by 4 bases and J by 5 bases, leaving 10 bases between them. Germline loops: CDR1 SGHTA, CDR2 FQGTGA. The CDR3 sequence is CASSSTFIDTQYF. The CDR3 DNA sequence: TGTGCCAGCAGCTCTACGTTTATAGATACGCAGTATTTT.